This is a list of T cell receptor beta chains from one sample in a study of T cells in Graves' hyperthyroidism and ophthalmopathy. TCRdb re-called the multiplex PCR reads with MiXCR, one entry per CDR3 protein. The sample shows 600,000 to 700,000 distinct CDR3 sequences, approximately 14% of them seen only once. Sequencing was done on a sample of blood. The source of these receptors is a woman aged 40 to 49 with Graves' ophthalmopathy. The CDR3 runs from the conserved cysteine through the conserved F or W. Fields, in order: clone size, J gene, V gene, D gene, CDR3 DNA, CDR3 protein. The D gene is left open where the match is weak. Part of the rows lack a size; the others show once, few, many or a class for expanded clones.

many	TRBJ2-7	TRBV11-2	-	TGTGCCAGCAGCCCTCCTCGCACTGGAAACTACGAGCAGTACTTC	CASSPPRTGNYEQYF
many	TRBJ2-5	TRBV20-1	TRBD1	TGCAGTGCTCGGGACAGCCTGGGGTTTCAAGAGACCCAGTACTTC	CSARDSLGFQETQYF
many	TRBJ2-5	TRBV11-3	-	TGTGCCAGCAGCTTAGTGGGAACCTCCGGGTTAGAGACCCAGTACTTC	CASSLVGTSGLETQYF
-	TRBJ2-7	TRBV6-5	-	TGTGCCAGCACCTACTCCCGGGGGGCTGAGGACGAGCAGTACTTC	CASTYSRGAEDEQYF
-	TRBJ1-1	TRBV6-2/TRBV6-3	-	TGTGCCAGCAGTCCCGCATGGGGCACTGAAGCTTTCTTT	CASSPAWGTEAFF
-	TRBJ2-4	TRBV4-3	TRBD1	TGCGCCAGCAGCCAAGATGTGGGACAGGGGTCGGACATTCAGTACTTC	CASSQDVGQGSDIQYF
-	TRBJ1-1	TRBV5-1	TRBD1	TGCGCCAGAAGCTTGGGACAGGGTAACACTGAAGCTTTCTTT	CARSLGQGNTEAFF
many	TRBJ2-5	TRBV10-3	-	TGTGCCATCAGCGAGAACAAAGAGACCCAGTACTTC	CAISENKETQYF
-	TRBJ2-2	TRBV29-1	TRBD1	TGCAGCGTACCGGGACAGGTCAACACCGGGGAGCTGTTTTTT	CSVPGQVNTGELFF
many	TRBJ2-2	TRBV5-6	TRBD1	TGTGCCAGCAGCTTGAGTCCGGGACAGGGATTCGGGGAGCTGTTTTTT	CASSLSPGQGFGELFF
many	TRBJ1-3	TRBV20-1	-	TGCAGTGCTAGATTCAGCAGTGGAAACACCATATATTTT	CSARFSSGNTIYF
-	TRBJ2-5	TRBV15	-	TGTGCCACCAGCAGTGGGGCGACAGAGGAGACCCAGTACTTC	CATSSGATEETQYF
many	TRBJ2-4	TRBV6-2/TRBV6-3	-	TGTGCCAGCAGTTACTCGAGGGCACTAGCCAAAAACATTCAGTACTTC	CASSYSRALAKNIQYF
many	TRBJ2-2	TRBV6-2/TRBV6-3	TRBD1	TGTGCCAGCAATAGGGACAGGGCTAACACCGGGGAGCTGTTTTTT	CASNRDRANTGELFF
many	TRBJ1-2	TRBV15	-	TGTGCCACCAGCAGAGAAACTCTCCTTAACTATGGCTACACCTTC	CATSRETLLNYGYTF
-	TRBJ2-5	TRBV4-2	TRBD2	TGTGCCAGCAGCCAAGGGACTAGCGGGAGGGCTCGAGAGACCCAGTACTTC	CASSQGTSGRARETQYF
few	TRBJ2-7	TRBV20-1	-	TGCAGTGCTAGATCCCGCGCTTTTAACGAGCAGTACTTC	CSARSRAFNEQYF
many	TRBJ1-5	TRBV19	-	TGTGCCAGTAGTATAGTGAGGATGAGCAATCAGCCCCAGCATTTT	CASSIVRMSNQPQHF
many	TRBJ2-6	TRBV6-1	-	TGTGCCAGCAGTCCGAACTCTGGGGCCAACGTCCTGACTTTC	CASSPNSGANVLTF
-	TRBJ1-2	TRBV7-2	-	TGTGCCAGCAGCTTAGCCGACAGCGGTATCTATGGCTACACCTTC	CASSLADSGIYGYTF
many	TRBJ2-7	TRBV7-9	-	TGTGCCAGCAGCTCGGTCCTTTTCCCCTACGAGCAGTACTTC	CASSSVLFPYEQYF
many	TRBJ2-7	TRBV12-3/TRBV12-4	-	TGTGCCAGCAGTTTAGGAGAGGGGAGGCCCTACGAGCAGTACTTC	CASSLGEGRPYEQYF
many	TRBJ2-2	TRBV5-1	TRBD2	TGCGCCAGCAGCGCGACTAGCGGGAGTCTGACCGGGGAGCTGTTTTTT	CASSATSGSLTGELFF
-	TRBJ1-3	TRBV4-2	-	TGTGCCAGCAGCCAAGACTGGGCAGCCTCTGGAAACACCATATATTTT	CASSQDWAASGNTIYF
many	TRBJ1-2	TRBV19	TRBD1	TGTGCCAGTAGTATCCCGGGACAGGGTCATGGCTACACCTTC	CASSIPGQGHGYTF
many	TRBJ1-1	TRBV30	-	TGTGCCTGGAGTGTACAGCAGCACACTGAAGCTTTCTTT	CAWSVQQHTEAFF
many	TRBJ2-7	TRBV5-4	TRBD2	TGTGCCAGCAGCTTAACCTTCTTTAGCGGGAGATCTTACGAGCAGTACTTC	CASSLTFFSGRSYEQYF
-	TRBJ1-1	TRBV6-2/TRBV6-3	-	TGTGCCAGCAGAACCACCCGGGGACAACCCCATACTGGCCTGAACACTGAAGCTTTCTTT	CASRTTRGQPHTGLNTEAFF
few	TRBJ2-2	TRBV11-2	TRBD1	TGTGCCAGCAGCTTTAGTTGGACAGGGGGCATTACCGGGGAGCTGTTTTTT	CASSFSWTGGITGELFF
many	TRBJ2-7	TRBV4-1	-	TGCGCCAGCAGCCAAGCGGGACGGACACCCTACGAGCAGTACTTC	CASSQAGRTPYEQYF
many	TRBJ2-5	TRBV13	TRBD1	TGTGCCAGCAGCTACCGGGACAGGTCTCCCCAAGAGACCCAGTACTTC	CASSYRDRSPQETQYF
once	TRBJ2-5	TRBV11-2	TRBD2	TGTGCCAGCAGCTTATTCGGTAGCGGGGAGTACCAAGAGACCCAGTACTTC	CASSLFGSGEYQETQYF
many	TRBJ2-7	TRBV19	-	TGTGCCAGTAGCATCCTCGGGCACGCCTACGAGCAGTACTTC	CASSILGHAYEQYF
many	TRBJ1-5	TRBV28	-	TGTGCCAGCAGTTCACAGTATCGTCAGCCCCAGCATTTT	CASSSQYRQPQHF
-	TRBJ2-7	TRBV4-1	-	TGCGCCAGCAGCCAAGAAAGCCATCCGGGCGAGCAGTACTTC	CASSQESHPGEQYF
many	TRBJ2-7	TRBV11-1	-	TGTGCCAGCAGCGCCGTAGGGGGGAGAATATCCGCACTCGAGCAGTACTTC	CASSAVGGRISALEQYF
-	TRBJ2-2	TRBV4-2	TRBD2	TGTGCCAGCAACCGAGCGGGAGCTAGCACCGGGGAGCTGTTTTTT	CASNRAGASTGELFF
many	TRBJ2-2	TRBV19	-	TGTGCCAGTAGTATCGCGGGGACCGGGGAGCTGTTTTTT	CASSIAGTGELFF
many	TRBJ2-6	TRBV2	-	TGTGCCAGCAGTGGCCCCCAGTGGGCGGGACGGAGGCCTAGGGCCAACGTCCTGACTTTC	CASSGPQWAGRRPRANVLTF
few	TRBJ2-3	TRBV29-1	TRBD1	TGCAGCGTCGAACAGGGGGAAACTAGCACAGATACGCAGTATTTT	CSVEQGETSTDTQYF
few	TRBJ2-7	TRBV4-3	TRBD2	TGCGCCAGCAGCCAGGTGCTAGCGGGAGGCGCCTACGAGCAATACTTC	CASSQVLAGGAYEQYF
many	TRBJ1-1	TRBV5-1	TRBD1	TGCGCCAGCAGTCCGGGACAGGGCATCACTGAAGCTTTCTTT	CASSPGQGITEAFF